This TCR beta chain is drawn from a study of T cell responses to AZD1222 COVID-19 vaccine. The V and J ends lost 2 bases and 7 bases respectively, with 12 bases between them. Germline V gene lookup returns CDR1 SGHRS and CDR2 YFSETQ. CDR3 length: 13 amino acids. TCRdb's table, derived via immunoSEQ multiplex PCR, lists solely in-frame clones and lacks some. This table has 130,000 to 150,000 clones, 70% to 90% appearing once. The specimen comprised peripheral blood, sampled on day 0 of AZD1222 vaccination. This rearrangement joins TRBV5-1 to TRBJ1-2, with D uncertain. The receptor's source is an adult in good health. CDR3 amino acids: CASSFLHRFGYTF. The CDR3 region has the DNA TGCGCCAGCAGCTTCTTGCACCGCTTTGGCTACACCTTC. Full variable domain (outside the CDR3, taken from reference TRBV5-1 and TRBJ1-2): KAGVTQTPRYLIKTRGQQVTLSCSPISGHRSVSWYQQTPGQGLQFLFEYFSETQRNKGNFPGRFSGRQFSNSRSEMNVSTLELGDSALYLCASSFLHRFGYTFGSGTRLTVV.